This T cell receptor beta chain is from a study of OX40 agonist ivuxolimab in advanced cancers. Clones were read by immunoSEQ multiplex PCR, and TCRdb kept only the in-frame ones, dropping some. The sample includes roughly 80,000 clones, 90% of them seen just once. The CDR3 has 17 residues. Germline lookup yields CDR1 SGDLS and CDR2 YYNGEE. Trimming removed 1 base from V and 5 bases from J, with 19 bases in between. The timepoints at which blood was sampled were baseline, cycle 4 day 1, and cycle 7 day 1. The rearrangement uses TRBV9 and TRBJ2-1; D may correspond to TRBD1 or TRBD2 (6 bases each). Here the sequenced sample was CD4+ or CD8+ T cells sorted from blood, taken in a trial of the OX40 agonist ivuxolimab. The source of this sequence is an adult with an advanced solid tumor such as melanoma, head and neck, liver or kidney cancer. CDR3 loop: CASSVRGVPSRDNEQFF. The CDR3 region has the DNA TGTGCCAGCAGCGTAAGGGGGGTTCCTAGCAGAGACAATGAGCAGTTCTTC. Together with reference TRBV9 and TRBJ2-1, the CDR3 gives the full variable domain: DSGVTQTPKHLITATGQRVTLRCSPRSGDLSVYWYQQSLDQGLQFLIQYYNGEERAKGNILERFSAQQFPDLHSELNLSSLELGDSALYFCASSVRGVPSRDNEQFFGPGTRLTVL.